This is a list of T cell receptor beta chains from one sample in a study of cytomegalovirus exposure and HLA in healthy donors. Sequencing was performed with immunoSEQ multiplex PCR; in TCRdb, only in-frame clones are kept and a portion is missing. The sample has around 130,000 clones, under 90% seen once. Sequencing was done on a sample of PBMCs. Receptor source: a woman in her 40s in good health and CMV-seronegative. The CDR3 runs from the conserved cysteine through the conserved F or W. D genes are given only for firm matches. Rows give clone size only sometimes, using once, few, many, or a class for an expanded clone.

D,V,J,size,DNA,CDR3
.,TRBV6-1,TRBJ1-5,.,TGTGCCAGCAGTGAAGACAGCCCCGCCTATAGCAATCAGCCCCAGCATTTT,CASSEDSPAYSNQPQHF
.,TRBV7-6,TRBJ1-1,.,TGTGCCAGCATCGCGGGGGGGAGCACTGAAGCTTTCTTT,CASIAGGSTEAFF
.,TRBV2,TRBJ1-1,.,TGTGCCAGTACGGGGGAGACTGAAGCTTTCTTT,CASTGETEAFF
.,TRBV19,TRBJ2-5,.,TGTGCCAGTAGTATAGGTGGATCAGGGTACCAAGAGACCCAGTACTTC,CASSIGGSGYQETQYF
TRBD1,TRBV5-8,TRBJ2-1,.,TGTGCCAGCAGCTACAGGGGGCCCTACAATGAGCAGTTCTTC,CASSYRGPYNEQFF
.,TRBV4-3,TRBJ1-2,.,TGCGCCAGCAGCCAAGATCGCAGGAACTATGGCTACACCTTC,CASSQDRRNYGYTF
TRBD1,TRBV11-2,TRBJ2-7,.,TGTGCCAGCAGCCATGGACAGGGGGCGACTTACGAGCAGTACTTC,CASSHGQGATYEQYF
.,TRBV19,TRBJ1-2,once,TGTGCCAGTAGTATAGGCAGAGGCCGTGGCTACACCTTC,CASSIGRGRGYTF
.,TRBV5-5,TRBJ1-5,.,TGTGCCAGCAGCCTCCAGGGGACCAATCAGCCCCAGCATTTT,CASSLQGTNQPQHF
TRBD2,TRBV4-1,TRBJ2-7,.,TGCGCCAGCAGCCCGACACTAGCGGGAGGCTTGCCGCAGTACTTC,CASSPTLAGGLPQYF
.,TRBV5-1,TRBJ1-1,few,TGCGCCAGCAGCTTCGGACAGCTGAACACTGAAGCTTTCTTT,CASSFGQLNTEAFF
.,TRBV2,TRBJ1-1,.,TGTGCCAGCAGTGACGAATGGAGCGAAGCTTTCTTT,CASSDEWSEAFF
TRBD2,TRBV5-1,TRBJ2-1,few,TGCGCCAGCAGTCCGGGGGATAGCGGGGGTTACAATGAGCAGTTCTTC,CASSPGDSGGYNEQFF
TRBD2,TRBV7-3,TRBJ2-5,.,TGTGCCAGCAGCTTTTCCGGGACTAGCGGGAGGGTTCAAGAGACCCAGTACTTC,CASSFSGTSGRVQETQYF
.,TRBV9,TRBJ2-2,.,TGTGCCAGCAGCGTAGTCTCCGGGCGGGACTACACCGGGGAGCTGTTTTTT,CASSVVSGRDYTGELFF
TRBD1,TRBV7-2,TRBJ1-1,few,TGTGCCAGCAGCTTCTCCAGGGGGACAGGTGAAGCTTTCTTT,CASSFSRGTGEAFF
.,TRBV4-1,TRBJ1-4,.,TGCGCCAGCAGCCAAGATCGGGGGTATGCAACTAATGAAAAACTGTTTTTT,CASSQDRGYATNEKLFF
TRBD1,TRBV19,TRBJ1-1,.,TGTGCAGCAGGGGGCCCTGGGACTGAAGCTTTCTTT,CAAGGPGTEAFF
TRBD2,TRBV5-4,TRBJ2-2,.,TGTGCCAGCAGCCGCGGACTAGCGGGGGGAAACACCGGGGAGCTGTTTTTT,CASSRGLAGGNTGELFF
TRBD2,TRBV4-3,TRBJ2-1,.,TGCGCCAGCAGCCAAGATAGGGCGGGGGGGGAATTCTTC,CASSQDRAGGEFF
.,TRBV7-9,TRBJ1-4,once,TGTGCCAGCAGCTTACTAAAACAGGGTATTTATGAAAAACTGTTTTTT,CASSLLKQGIYEKLFF
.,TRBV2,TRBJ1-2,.,TGTGCCAGCAGTGGCGCCACCAACTATGGCTACACCTTC,CASSGATNYGYTF
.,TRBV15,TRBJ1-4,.,TGTGCCACCAGCAGAGATGCCACCAGAGGTAATGAAAAACTGTTTTTT,CATSRDATRGNEKLFF
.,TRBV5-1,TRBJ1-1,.,TGCGCCAGCAGCTGGCGGGAGGGGTTCACTGAAGCTTTCTTT,CASSWREGFTEAFF
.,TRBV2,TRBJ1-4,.,TGTGCCAGCAGTGAATTTGGCAGAGGTGAAAAACTGTTTTTT,CASSEFGRGEKLFF
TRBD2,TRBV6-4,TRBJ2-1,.,TGTGCCAGCACATTTCCCGGGACTAGCGGGGTCAATGAGCAGTTCTTC,CASTFPGTSGVNEQFF
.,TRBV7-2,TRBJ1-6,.,TGTGCCAGCAGCTTAGCGCGAGGACAGAACGATTCACCCCTCCACTTT,CASSLARGQNDSPLHF
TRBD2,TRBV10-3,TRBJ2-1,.,TGTGCCACCCTTTCCGGGACTAGTAGCTCCTACAATGAGCAGTTCTTC,CATLSGTSSSYNEQFF
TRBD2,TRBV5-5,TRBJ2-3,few,TGTGCCAGCAGCTTGGAGCGGGGGGCCAACCCTAGCACAGATACGCAGTATTTT,CASSLERGANPSTDTQYF
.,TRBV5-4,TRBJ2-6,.,TGTGCCAGCAGTTTCATCGGGGCCAACGTCCTGACTTTC,CASSFIGANVLTF
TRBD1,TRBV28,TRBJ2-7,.,TGTGCCAGCAGTTTGTGGGACAGGGCGTACGAGCAGTACTTC,CASSLWDRAYEQYF
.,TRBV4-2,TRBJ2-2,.,TGTGCCAGCAGCCAAGACAGGGGGGAGCTGTTTTTT,CASSQDRGELFF
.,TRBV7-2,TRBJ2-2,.,TGTGCCAGCAGCATACAGGGCCGGGACACCGGGGAGCTGTTTTTT,CASSIQGRDTGELFF
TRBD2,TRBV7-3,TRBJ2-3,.,TGTGCCAGCAGCTTAGGATTAGCGGGGGGGACAGATACGCAGTATTTT,CASSLGLAGGTDTQYF
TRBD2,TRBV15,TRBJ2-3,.,TGTGCCACCAGCAGCGAGCTGGGGGGAGGGGATACGCAGTATTTT,CATSSELGGGDTQYF
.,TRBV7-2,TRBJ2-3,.,TGTGCCAGCAGCTTCGGGATACAGGGCGCAGATACGCAGTATTTT,CASSFGIQGADTQYF
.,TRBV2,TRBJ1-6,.,TGTGCCAGCAGTGAGAGGCAGACCTATAATTCACCCCTCCACTTT,CASSERQTYNSPLHF
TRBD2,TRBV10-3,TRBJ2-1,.,TGTGCCATCAGTGAGAGCGGGGGTGATGAGCAGTTCTTC,CAISESGGDEQFF
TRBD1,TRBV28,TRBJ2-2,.,TGTGCCAGCAGTTTAAGGGACAGGGGAAACGGGGAGCTGTTTTTT,CASSLRDRGNGELFF
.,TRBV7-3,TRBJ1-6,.,TGTGCCAGCAGCTTAAACGGGCAGGGGAATTCACCCCTCCACTTT,CASSLNGQGNSPLHF